This TCR beta chain was observed in a study of OX40 agonist ivuxolimab in advanced cancers. About this clone itself: The antigen remains unidentified.

Assay: immunoSEQ multiplex PCR; the TCRdb copy retains only in-frame clones and omits some. Here the sample spans fewer than 85,000 clones, around four fifths being singletons. Study-level points and caveats: Low normalized T-cell clonal expansion also characterized some of the nonresponders. Clonal expansion by week 6 occurred in CD4+ and CD8+ blood T cells (at 0.1 to 3.0 mg/kg). There were, on average, more expanded clones in CD8+ T cells than in CD4+.

The CDR3 has 17 residues. Trimming took off 4 bases at V and 4 bases at J, with 21 bases between the two ends. Germline V gene lookup returns CDR1 MNHNS and CDR2 SASEGT. The source of this sequence is an adult with an advanced solid tumor such as melanoma, head and neck, liver or kidney cancer. The specimen was CD4+ or CD8+ T cells sorted from blood, collected in a trial of the OX40 agonist ivuxolimab. The J gene is TRBJ2-3, the V gene TRBV6-1, with D perhaps TRBD2 (7 bases). CDR3 sequence: CASSARTRGGGSDTQYF. The CDR3 nucleotides are TGTGCCAGCAGTGCTCGGACTAGGGGGGGCGGATCAGATACGCAGTATTTT.